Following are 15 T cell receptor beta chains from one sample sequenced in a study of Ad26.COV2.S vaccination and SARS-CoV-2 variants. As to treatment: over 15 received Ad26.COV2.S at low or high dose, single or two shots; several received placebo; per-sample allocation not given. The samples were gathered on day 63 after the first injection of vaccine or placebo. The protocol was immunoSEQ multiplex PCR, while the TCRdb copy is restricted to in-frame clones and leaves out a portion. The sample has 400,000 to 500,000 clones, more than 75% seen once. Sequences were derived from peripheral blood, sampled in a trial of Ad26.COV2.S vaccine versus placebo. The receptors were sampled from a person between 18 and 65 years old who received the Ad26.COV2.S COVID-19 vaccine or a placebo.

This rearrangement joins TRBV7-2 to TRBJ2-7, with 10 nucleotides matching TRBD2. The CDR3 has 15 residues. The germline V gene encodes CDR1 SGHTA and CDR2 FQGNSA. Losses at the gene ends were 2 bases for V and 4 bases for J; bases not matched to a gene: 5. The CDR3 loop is CASSLTSGAQYEQYF. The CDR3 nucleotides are TGTGCCAGCAGCTTAACTAGCGGGGCTCAATACGAGCAGTACTTC.

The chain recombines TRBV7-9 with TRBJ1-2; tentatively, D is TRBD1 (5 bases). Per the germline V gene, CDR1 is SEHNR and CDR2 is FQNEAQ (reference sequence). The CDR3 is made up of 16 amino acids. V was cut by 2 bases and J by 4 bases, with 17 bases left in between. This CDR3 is CASSLSLTGGTYGYTF. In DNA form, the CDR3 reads TGTGCCAGCAGCTTAAGCCTAACGGGAGGGACCTATGGCTACACCTTC.

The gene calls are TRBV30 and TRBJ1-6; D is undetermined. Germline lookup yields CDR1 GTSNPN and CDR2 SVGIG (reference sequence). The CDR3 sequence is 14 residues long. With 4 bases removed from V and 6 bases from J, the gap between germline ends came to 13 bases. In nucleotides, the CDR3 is TGTGCCTGGAATCGGGCAGCCGGTAATTCACCCCTCCACTTT. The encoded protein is CAWNRAAGNSPLHF. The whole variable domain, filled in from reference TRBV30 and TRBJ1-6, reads SQTIHQWPATLVQPVGSPLSLECTVEGTSNPNLYWYRQAAGRGLQLLFYSVGIGQISSEVPQNLSASRPQDRQFILSSKKLLLSDSGFYLCAWNRAAGNSPLHFGNGTRLTVT.

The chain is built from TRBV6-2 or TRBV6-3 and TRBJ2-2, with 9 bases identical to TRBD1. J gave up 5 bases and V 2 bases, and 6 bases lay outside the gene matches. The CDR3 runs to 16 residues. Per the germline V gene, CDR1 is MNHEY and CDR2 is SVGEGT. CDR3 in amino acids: CASSYGGQGLTGELFF. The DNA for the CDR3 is TGTGCCAGCAGTTACGGGGGACAGGGATTAACCGGGGAGCTGTTTTTT.

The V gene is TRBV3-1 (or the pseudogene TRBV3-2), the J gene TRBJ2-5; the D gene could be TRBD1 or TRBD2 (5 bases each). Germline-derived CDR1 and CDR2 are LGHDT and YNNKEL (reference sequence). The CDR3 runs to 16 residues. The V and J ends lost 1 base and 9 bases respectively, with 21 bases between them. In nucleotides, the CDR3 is TGTGCCAGCAGCCAAGTCCCGGGACCAGTGAATGGGGCCCAGTACTTC. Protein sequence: CASSQVPGPVNGAQYF.

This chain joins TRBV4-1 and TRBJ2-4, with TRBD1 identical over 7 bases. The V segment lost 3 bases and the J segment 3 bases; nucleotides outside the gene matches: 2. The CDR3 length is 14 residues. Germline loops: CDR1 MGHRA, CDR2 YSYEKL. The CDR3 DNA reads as TGCGCCAGCAGCCATACAGGGGACAAAAACATTCAGTACTTC. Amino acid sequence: CASSHTGDKNIQYF.

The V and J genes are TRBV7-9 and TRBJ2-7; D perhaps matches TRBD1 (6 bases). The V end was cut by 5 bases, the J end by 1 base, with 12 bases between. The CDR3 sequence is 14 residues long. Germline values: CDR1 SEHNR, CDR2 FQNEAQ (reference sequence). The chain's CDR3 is CASSVTGASYEQYF. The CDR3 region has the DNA TGTGCCAGCAGCGTGACAGGTGCGTCCTACGAGCAGTACTTC.

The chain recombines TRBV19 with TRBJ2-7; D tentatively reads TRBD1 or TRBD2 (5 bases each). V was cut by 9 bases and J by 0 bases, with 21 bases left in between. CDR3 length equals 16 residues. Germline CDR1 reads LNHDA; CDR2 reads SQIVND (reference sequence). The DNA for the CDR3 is TGTGCCAGCCCCCCGGGGCCGGACACCTTCTCCTACGAGCAGTACTTC. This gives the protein CASPPGPDTFSYEQYF.

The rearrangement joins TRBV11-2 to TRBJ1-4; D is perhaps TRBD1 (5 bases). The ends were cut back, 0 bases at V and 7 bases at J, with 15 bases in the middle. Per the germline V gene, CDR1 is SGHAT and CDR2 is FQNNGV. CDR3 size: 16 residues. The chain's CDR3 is CASSLDGGGEGEKLFF. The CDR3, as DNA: TGTGCCAGCAGCTTAGATGGGGGGGGAGAAGGTGAAAAACTGTTTTTT.

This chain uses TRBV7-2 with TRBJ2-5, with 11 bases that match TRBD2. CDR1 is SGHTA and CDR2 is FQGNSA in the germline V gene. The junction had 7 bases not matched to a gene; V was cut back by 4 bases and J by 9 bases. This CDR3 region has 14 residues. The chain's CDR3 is CASSSQLAGVPQYF. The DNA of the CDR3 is TGTGCCAGCAGCTCCCAACTAGCGGGGGTGCCCCAGTACTTC.

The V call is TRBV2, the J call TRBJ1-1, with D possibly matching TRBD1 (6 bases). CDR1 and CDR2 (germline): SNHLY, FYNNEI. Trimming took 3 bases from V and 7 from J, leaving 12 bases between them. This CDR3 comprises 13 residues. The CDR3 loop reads CASSDEGEDEAFF. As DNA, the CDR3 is TGTGCCAGCAGTGATGAGGGGGAAGATGAAGCTTTCTTT.

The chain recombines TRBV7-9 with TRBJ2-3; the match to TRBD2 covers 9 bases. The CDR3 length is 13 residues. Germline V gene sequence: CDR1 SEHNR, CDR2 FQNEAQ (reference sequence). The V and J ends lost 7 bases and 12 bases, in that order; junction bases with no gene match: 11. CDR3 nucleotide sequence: TGTGCCAGCACGAGTCTCCTAGCGGGGCAACAGTATTTT. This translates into CASTSLLAGQQYF.

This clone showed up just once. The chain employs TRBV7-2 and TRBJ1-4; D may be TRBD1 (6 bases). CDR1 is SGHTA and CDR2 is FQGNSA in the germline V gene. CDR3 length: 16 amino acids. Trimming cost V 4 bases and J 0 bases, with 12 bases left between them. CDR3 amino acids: CASSSPRTATNEKLFF. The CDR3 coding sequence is TGTGCCAGCAGCTCGCCCAGGACAGCAACTAATGAAAAACTGTTTTTT. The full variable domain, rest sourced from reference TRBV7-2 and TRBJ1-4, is GAGVSQSPSNKVTEKGKDVELRCDPISGHTALYWYRQSLGQGLEFLIYFQGNSAPDKSGLPSDRFSAERTGGSVSTLTIQRTQQEDSAVYLCASSSPRTATNEKLFFGSGTQLSVL.

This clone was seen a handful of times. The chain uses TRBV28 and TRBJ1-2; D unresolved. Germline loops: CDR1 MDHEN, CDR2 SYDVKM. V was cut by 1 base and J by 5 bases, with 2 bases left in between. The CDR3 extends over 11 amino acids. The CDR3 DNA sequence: TGTGCCAGCAGTTTATTGTATGGCTACACCTTC. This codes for CASSLLYGYTF.

As DNA, the CDR3 is TGTGCCAGCGTACCGTACCCAAGACAGGGGACCCAGAGCTCTGGGGCCAACGTCCTGACTTTC. Its translation is CASVPYPRQGTQSSGANVLTF. This chain connects TRBV28 to TRBJ2-6; the match to TRBD1 covers 8 bases. The CDR3 is 21 amino acids. In germline, CDR1 is MDHEN, CDR2 SYDVKM. V shed 8 bases, J shed 0 bases, and the junction held 21 bases outside the gene matches.